This is a list of T cell receptor beta chains from one sample in a study of blood T cell repertoires in COVID-19. Libraries were prepared by immunoSEQ multiplex PCR; TCRdb keeps only in-frame clonotypes and omits some of them. The sample holds roughly 170,000 clones, around four fifths seen once. The material sequenced was PBMCs or T cells enriched from blood (not recorded which). The receptors were gathered from a woman between 45 and 65 years old who had recovered from COVID-19. Each CDR3 is given with its conserved first and last residue. Fields, in order: D gene, clone size, V gene, J gene, CDR3 protein, CDR3 DNA. A D gene is named only where the DNA matches it firmly. Clone size, where shown, is once, few, many, or a class for clones that have expanded.

d_call: -
clone_size: -
v_call: TRBV9
j_call: TRBJ1-2
cdr3_aa: CASSATQANYGYTF
cdr3_nt: TGTGCCAGCAGCGCGACCCAGGCTAACTATGGCTACACCTTC

d_call: TRBD1
clone_size: -
v_call: TRBV6-5
j_call: TRBJ1-6
cdr3_aa: CASTTDRGIPPLHF
cdr3_nt: TGTGCCAGCACCACAGACAGGGGAATTCCGCCCCTCCACTTT

d_call: -
clone_size: -
v_call: TRBV29-1
j_call: TRBJ1-1
cdr3_aa: CSGQGLNTEAFF
cdr3_nt: TGCAGCGGCCAGGGTCTGAACACTGAAGCTTTCTTT

d_call: TRBD1
clone_size: -
v_call: TRBV27
j_call: TRBJ1-2
cdr3_aa: CASSLSPTDRGQGYGYTF
cdr3_nt: TGTGCCAGCAGTTTAAGCCCCACCGACAGGGGGCAGGGCTATGGCTACACCTTC

d_call: TRBD1
clone_size: -
v_call: TRBV5-8
j_call: TRBJ1-4
cdr3_aa: CASSPTGREEKLFF
cdr3_nt: TGTGCCAGCAGCCCGACAGGGAGAGAGGAAAAACTGTTTTTT

d_call: -
clone_size: -
v_call: TRBV9
j_call: TRBJ1-2
cdr3_aa: CASSVTGTVDYYGYTF
cdr3_nt: TGTGCCAGCAGCGTAACAGGCACCGTTGATTATTATGGCTACACCTTC

d_call: -
clone_size: -
v_call: TRBV18
j_call: TRBJ1-6
cdr3_aa: CASSPDSLNSPLHF
cdr3_nt: TGTGCCAGCTCACCGGACAGCCTTAATTCACCCCTCCACTTT

d_call: TRBD1
clone_size: -
v_call: TRBV24-1
j_call: TRBJ1-2
cdr3_aa: CATSDPTFRGQGTNYGYTF
cdr3_nt: TGTGCCACCAGTGATCCAACCTTTCGTGGACAGGGTACTAACTATGGCTACACCTTC

d_call: -
clone_size: -
v_call: TRBV5-1
j_call: TRBJ1-6
cdr3_aa: CASSLAVGRNSPLHF
cdr3_nt: TGCGCCAGCAGCTTGGCGGTAGGGAGAAATTCACCCCTCCACTTT

d_call: TRBD1
clone_size: -
v_call: TRBV5-1
j_call: TRBJ2-5
cdr3_aa: CASSLTGTGSGETQYF
cdr3_nt: TGCGCCAGCAGCCTCACCGGGACAGGGTCGGGAGAGACCCAGTACTTC

d_call: -
clone_size: -
v_call: TRBV5-1
j_call: TRBJ1-2
cdr3_aa: CASSQGSFPEPNYGYTF
cdr3_nt: TGCGCCAGCAGCCAGGGAAGCTTTCCTGAGCCCAACTATGGCTACACCTTC

d_call: -
clone_size: -
v_call: TRBV28
j_call: TRBJ2-5
cdr3_aa: CASSVYRLQETQYF
cdr3_nt: TGTGCCAGCAGCGTCTACAGACTACAAGAGACCCAGTACTTC

d_call: TRBD1
clone_size: -
v_call: TRBV14
j_call: TRBJ1-1
cdr3_aa: CASSQTGTGAHTEAFF
cdr3_nt: TGTGCCAGCAGCCAAACTGGGACAGGGGCGCACACTGAAGCTTTCTTT

d_call: -
clone_size: once
v_call: TRBV5-1
j_call: TRBJ1-1
cdr3_aa: CASSLVGGAEAFF
cdr3_nt: TGCGCCAGCAGCTTGGTAGGGGGGGCTGAAGCTTTCTTT

d_call: TRBD2
clone_size: -
v_call: TRBV27
j_call: TRBJ2-2
cdr3_aa: CASSLSWRAGGRNGELFF
cdr3_nt: TGTGCCAGCAGTTTATCCTGGAGAGCGGGAGGGCGGAACGGGGAGCTGTTTTTT

d_call: -
clone_size: -
v_call: TRBV5-1
j_call: TRBJ1-1
cdr3_aa: CASSLWGQNTEAFF
cdr3_nt: TGCGCCAGCAGCTTGTGGGGCCAGAACACTGAAGCTTTCTTT

d_call: -
clone_size: -
v_call: TRBV27
j_call: TRBJ1-1
cdr3_aa: CASRAVVNTEAFF
cdr3_nt: TGTGCCAGCAGGGCGGTCGTGAACACTGAAGCTTTCTTT